The following is a T cell receptor (beta chain) sequence with its context. This sample is drawn from a study of blood T cell repertoires in COVID-19. Data came from immunoSEQ multiplex PCR; TCRdb stores just in-frame clones and leaves some out. The sample includes about 150,000 clones, 75% to 90% seen only once; the top ten take more than 14%. Germline loops: CDR1 MNHEY, CDR2 SMNVEV (reference sequence). The CDR3 runs to 16 residues. The V segment lost 5 bases and the J segment 4 bases; nucleotides outside the gene matches: 13. The sequencing input was peripheral blood. The receptor was derived from a woman in her thirties or forties with acute or convalescent COVID-19. The J gene is TRBJ1-1, the V gene TRBV27; 7 nucleotides line up with TRBD1. The CDR3, as DNA: TGTGCCAGCAGTCCCGGGGACAGAGCCATCGGCACTGAAGCTTTCTTT. Its protein product is CASSPGDRAIGTEAFF.